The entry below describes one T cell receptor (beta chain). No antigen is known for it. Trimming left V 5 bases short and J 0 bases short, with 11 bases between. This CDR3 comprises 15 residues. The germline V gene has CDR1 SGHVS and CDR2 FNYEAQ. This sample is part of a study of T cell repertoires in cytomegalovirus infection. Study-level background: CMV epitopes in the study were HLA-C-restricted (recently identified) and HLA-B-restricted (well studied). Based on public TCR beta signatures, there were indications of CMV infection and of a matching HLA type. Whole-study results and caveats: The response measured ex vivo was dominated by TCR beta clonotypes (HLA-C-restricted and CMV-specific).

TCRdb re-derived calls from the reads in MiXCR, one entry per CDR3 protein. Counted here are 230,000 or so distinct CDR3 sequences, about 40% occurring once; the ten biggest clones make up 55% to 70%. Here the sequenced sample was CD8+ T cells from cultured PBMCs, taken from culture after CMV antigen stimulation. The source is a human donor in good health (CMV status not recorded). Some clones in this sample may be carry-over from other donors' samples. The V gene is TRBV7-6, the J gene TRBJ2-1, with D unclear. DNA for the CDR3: TGTGCCAGCAGCCATATCCGGAGCTCCTACAATGAGCAGTTCTTC. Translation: CASSHIRSSYNEQFF.